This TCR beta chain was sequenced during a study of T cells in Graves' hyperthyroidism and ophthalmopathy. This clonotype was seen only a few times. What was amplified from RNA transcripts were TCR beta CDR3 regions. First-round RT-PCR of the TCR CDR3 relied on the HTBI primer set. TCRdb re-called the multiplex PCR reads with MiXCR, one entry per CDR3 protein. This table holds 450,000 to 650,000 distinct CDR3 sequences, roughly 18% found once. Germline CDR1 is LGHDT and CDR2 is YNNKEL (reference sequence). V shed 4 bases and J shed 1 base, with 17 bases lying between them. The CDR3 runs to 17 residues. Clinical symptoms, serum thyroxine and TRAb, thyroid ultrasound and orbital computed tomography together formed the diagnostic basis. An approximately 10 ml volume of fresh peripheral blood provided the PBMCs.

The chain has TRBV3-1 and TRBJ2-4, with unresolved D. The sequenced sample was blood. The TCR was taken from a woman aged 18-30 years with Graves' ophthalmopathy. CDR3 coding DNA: TGTGCCAGCAGCCCCGCGACGCCCACCGGGGCCAAAAACATTCAGTACTTC. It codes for CASSPATPTGAKNIQYF.